The text below deals with one TCR beta chain. Germline lookup yields CDR1 LNHDA and CDR2 SQIVND (reference sequence). CDR3 size: 15 residues. Trimming took 5 bases from V and 0 from J; bases not matched to a gene: 6. This entry comes from a study of shared clonotypes between healthy human individuals. Study background: The donor group consisted of a couple of women and three men, aged 18 to 49. Plates per donor: three CD4 naive, three CD4 memory, two CD8 naive, one CD8 memory.

Each subset's genomic DNA was shared equally among a number of immunoSEQ plates. TCRdb's table, derived via immunoSEQ multiplex PCR, lists solely in-frame clones and lacks some. The profile shows roughly 1.4 million clones, approximately 98.5% of them singletons. The clonotype comes from a man under 40 in good health. The source material was naive CD4+ T cells sorted from blood. Subset here: CD45RA+ positively selected. J is TRBJ2-7 and V is TRBV19; 8 nucleotides match TRBD1. The CDR3: CASSEYRGDSYEQYF. Written as DNA, the CDR3 is TGTGCCAGTAGTGAATACAGGGGGGACTCCTACGAGCAGTACTTC.